This T cell receptor (beta chain) was profiled in a study of blood T cell repertoires in COVID-19. This clone was seen once. The repertoire was sequenced with immunoSEQ multiplex PCR; TCRdb's copy has only in-frame clones and lacks some. The sample includes 70,000 or so clones, about four fifths of them seen just once. This clonotype was sampled from a man aged 60 to 69 with COVID-19, enrolled during active disease. The sample comprised peripheral blood.

The CDR3 protein is CASISYGTEAFF. CDR3 in DNA: TGTGCCAGCATTTCCTATGGCACTGAAGCTTTCTTT. The chain recombines TRBV5-6 with TRBJ1-1; D is undetermined. This CDR3 contains 12 residues. The germline V gene encodes CDR1 SGHDT and CDR2 YYEEEE. The ends were cut back, 6 bases at V and 4 bases at J, with 10 bases in the middle.